The T cell receptor beta chain under discussion was sequenced for a study of OX40 agonist ivuxolimab in advanced cancers. This clone has only a few counts. Its cognate antigen is unknown. Study results and limitations: The specificity for antigen of the expanded peripheral T cells was not determined. There were, on average, more expanded clones in CD8+ T cells than in CD4+. In a subset of nonresponders, normalized T-cell clonal expansion was also low.

Generated by immunoSEQ multiplex PCR, the TCRdb table keeps only in-frame clones and is missing some. This sample has 95,000 to 120,000 clones; 80% to 95% occur once, and the top ten carry approximately 0.69%. Germline V gene lookup returns CDR1 SGHRS and CDR2 YFSETQ. The CDR3 is 15 residues long. The ends were cut back, 0 bases at V and 3 bases at J, with 9 bases in the middle. Sequencing was performed on CD4+ or CD8+ T cells sorted from blood, taken in a trial of the OX40 agonist ivuxolimab. This TCR was sampled from an adult with an advanced solid tumor such as melanoma, head and neck, liver or kidney cancer. The chain is built from TRBV5-1 and TRBJ2-2; D gene unclear. The CDR3 DNA sequence: TGCGCCAGCAGCTTGGCTGGGTCGGACACCGGGGAGCTGTTTTTT. Translating gives CASSLAGSDTGELFF.